One and the same sample provided the 18 T cell receptor beta chains below, sequenced in a study of blood T cell repertoires in COVID-19. The repertoire was sequenced with immunoSEQ multiplex PCR; TCRdb's copy has only in-frame clones and lacks some. The data contain approximately 160,000 clones, 65% to 85% of them seen just once; the ten biggest clones take up 11%. The sequenced material came from peripheral blood. The receptors were sampled from a man aged 60 to 69 with active or convalescent COVID-19.

The rearrangement joins TRBV5-4 to TRBJ2-1, with D unclear. Looked up from germline, CDR1 is SGHNT and CDR2 is YYREEE (reference sequence). The length of the CDR3 is 11 residues. V lost 3 bases and J lost 4, with 2 bases in between. The DNA of the CDR3 is TGTGCCAGCAGCTCATACAATGAGCAGTTCTTC. Its translation is CASSSYNEQFF.

V and J are TRBV5-3 and TRBJ2-5; the D is unclear. TRBV5-3 is an ORF; its function is uncertain. With 0 bases removed from V and 0 bases from J, the gap between germline ends came to 12 bases. The CDR3 consists of 16 residues. This CDR3 reads CARSLAPPEYQETQYF. The CDR3 DNA reads TGTGCCAGAAGCTTGGCACCTCCCGAGTACCAAGAGACCCAGTACTTC.

The chain carries TRBV28 and TRBJ1-5; TRBD1 might be the D (5 bases). With 6 bases removed from V and 4 bases from J, the gap between germline ends came to 22 bases. CDR1 is MDHEN and CDR2 is SYDVKM in the germline V gene. The CDR3 has 17 residues. CDR3 DNA: TGTGCCAGCAGAATTTCGGGGACTAGCAGACGAAATCAGCCCCAGCATTTT. Its protein product is CASRISGTSRRNQPQHF.

In this sample, this clone turned up once. The chain joins TRBV24-1 to TRBJ2-1; 9 bases match TRBD2. The J segment lost 5 bases and the V segment lost 4 bases, leaving 8 bases of the junction unmatched. The germline gives CDR1 KGHDR, CDR2 SFDVKD. CDR3 length equals 16 residues. CDR3 DNA: TGTGCCACCAGTGACAATAGCGGGAGACACAACAATGAGCAGTTCTTC. This sequence encodes CATSDNSGRHNNEQFF.

The chain couples TRBV5-6 to TRBJ1-1, with TRBD1 identical over 8 bases. The CDR3 covers 12 residues. Trimming took 4 bases from V and 6 from J; bases not matched to a gene: 2. Per the germline V gene, CDR1 is SGHDT and CDR2 is YYEEEE. The CDR3 DNA reads as TGTGCCAGCAGCCTGACAGGGGCTGAAGCTTTCTTT. Its protein product is CASSLTGAEAFF.

The rearrangement uses TRBV19 and TRBJ1-4; TRBD1 aligns across 7 bases. The germline gives CDR1 LNHDA, CDR2 SQIVND (reference sequence). The CDR3 contains 13 residues. V shed 2 bases, J shed 6 bases, and the junction held 0 bases outside the gene matches. This CDR3 reads CASSITGDEKLFF. In DNA form, the CDR3 reads TGTGCCAGTAGTATAACAGGGGATGAAAAACTGTTTTTT.

The chain has TRBV12-3 or TRBV12-4 and TRBJ2-5; D gene ambiguous. This CDR3 has 11 residues. The V end lost 3 bases, the J end lost 9 bases, and 8 bases lay between the germline ends. CDR3: CASSLELAQYF. CDR3 bases: TGTGCCAGCAGTTTGGAGCTGGCCCAGTACTTC.

This clone was detected once. The rearrangement uses TRBV10-3 and TRBJ1-1, with D hard to call. The germline V and J ends were trimmed by 10 bases and 1 base, with 10 bases remaining between them. CDR3 size: 12 residues. Germline loops: CDR1 ENHRY, CDR2 SYGVKD. The DNA of the CDR3 is TGTGCCACAACCGAAGCGAACACTGAAGCTTTCTTT. This gives the protein CATTEANTEAFF.

J is TRBJ1-2 and V is TRBV5-1; D call uncertain. This CDR3 contains 13 residues. V was trimmed by 0 bases and J by 3 bases, leaving 6 bases between them. In germline, CDR1 is SGHRS, CDR2 YFSETQ. CDR3 nucleotide sequence: TGCGCCAGCAGCTTGGGATCGGACTATGGCTACACCTTC. This gives the protein CASSLGSDYGYTF.

The chain links TRBV5-1 to TRBJ2-5; 10 bases line up with TRBD2. V dropped 0 bases and J dropped 5; count of bases not matched to a gene: 7. Germline values: CDR1 SGHRS, CDR2 YFSETQ. This CDR3 has 16 residues. The CDR3 reads CASSLELAGYRETQYF. In DNA form, the CDR3 reads TGCGCCAGCAGCTTGGAACTAGCGGGATATCGGGAGACCCAGTACTTC.

Notes on this clone: A junction end diverges from the germline sequence, so it may reflect a read error. The chain carries TRBV6-1 and TRBJ1-2; 8 bases match TRBD1. The CDR3 sequence is 14 residues long. The germline V gene has CDR1 MNHNS and CDR2 SASEGT. The CDR3 loop is CASREGQGDYGYTF. The DNA for the CDR3 is TGTGCCAGCAGGGAAGGACAGGGCGACTATGGCTACACCTTC.

The chain couples TRBV5-1 to TRBJ2-5, with 9 positions matching TRBD1. CDR1 is SGHRS and CDR2 is YFSETQ in the germline V gene. The CDR3 sequence is 14 residues long. J was trimmed by 5 bases and V by 2 bases; bases with no gene match: 4. CDR3 in amino acids: CASSLTGGRETQYF. CDR3 bases: TGCGCCAGCAGCTTAACAGGGGGCAGGGAGACCCAGTACTTC.

The chain joins TRBV6-2 or TRBV6-3 to TRBJ1-5, with D possibly TRBD1 on 5 matching bases. Germline CDR1 is MNHEY and CDR2 is SVGEGT. The CDR3 totals 11 residues. The V end lost 2 bases, the J end lost 9 bases, and 5 bases lay between the germline ends. CDR3 bases: TGTGCCAGCAGTTACAGGGGGCCCCAGCATTTT. Protein sequence: CASSYRGPQHF.

V usage is TRBV15 and J usage is TRBJ1-5, with 12 bases identical to TRBD1. This CDR3 contains 15 residues. The V gene end was trimmed by 5 bases and the J gene end by 6 bases; junction bases not matched to a gene: 5. Per the germline V gene, CDR1 is LNHNV and CDR2 is YYDKDF (reference sequence). The CDR3 loop is CATSWDRGHVQPQHF. The CDR3 DNA reads TGTGCCACCAGCTGGGACAGGGGGCACGTTCAGCCCCAGCATTTT.

V is TRBV14 and J is TRBJ2-1; the match to TRBD2 covers 11 bases. J gave up 9 bases and V 8 bases, and 15 bases lay outside the gene matches. Germline lookup yields CDR1 SGHDN and CDR2 FVKESK. The length of the CDR3 is 16 residues. The CDR3 sequence is CASSNLPGLAELEQFF. The CDR3 DNA reads TGTGCCAGCTCCAACCTCCCGGGACTAGCGGAACTTGAGCAGTTCTTC.

In the case of this clone: Other DNA sequences in this specimen translate into the identical CDR3. The chain combines TRBV28 with TRBJ2-3, with 8 nucleotides matching TRBD2. The germline CDR1 and CDR2 sequences are MDHEN and SYDVKM. This CDR3 is built from 13 residues. The junction had 0 bases not matched to a gene; V was cut back by 4 bases and J by 3 bases. In DNA form, the CDR3 reads TGTGCCAGCAGTTCGGGGGGGACAGATACGCAGTATTTT. Its protein product is CASSSGGTDTQYF.

This rearrangement joins TRBV7-2 to TRBJ1-5; 9 positions agree with TRBD1. Germline V gives CDR1 SGHTA, CDR2 FQGNSA. The CDR3 consists of 15 residues. The J segment lost 6 bases and the V segment lost 1 base, leaving 4 bases of the junction unmatched. CDR3 coding DNA: TGTGCCAGCAGCTTAGGGGGACAGGGACGTCAGCCCCAGCATTTT. Its protein is CASSLGGQGRQPQHF. Drawing the rest from reference TRBV7-2 and TRBJ1-5, the complete variable domain is GAGVSQSPSNKVTEKGKDVELRCDPISGHTALYWYRQSLGQGLEFLIYFQGNSAPDKSGLPSDRFSAERTGGSVSTLTIQRTQQEDSAVYLCASSLGGQGRQPQHFGDGTRLSIL.

In DNA, the CDR3 is TGTGCCAGCAGACTAGCGGGAGGGGTCAATGAGCAGTTCTTC. This encodes CASRLAGGVNEQFF. The chain joins TRBV11-2 to TRBJ2-1; 13 positions match TRBD2. V lost 6 bases and J lost 6; bases outside the gene matches: 2. CDR1 is SGHAT, CDR2 FQNNGV, per germline. This CDR3 is 14 amino acids long.